This T cell receptor (beta chain) was retrieved from a study of T cells in localized non-small cell lung cancer. With 2 bases clipped from V and 6 bases from J, the junction kept 12 bases outside the gene matches. The CDR3 extends over 16 amino acids. The germline CDR1 and CDR2 sequences are GTSNPN and SVGIG (reference sequence). Some clones are missing from TCRdb's copy, which holds only in-frame ones; the method was immunoSEQ multiplex PCR. This table holds about 47,000 clones, around 86% found once. The sequence was obtained from a man aged 40-75 years with stage II lung adenocarcinoma. The sequences come from PBMCs, collected before any cancer treatment. The rearrangement links TRBV30 to TRBJ2-1, with TRBD2 identical over 8 bases. The CDR3 DNA reads TGTGCCTGGAGTTCCCGACTAGGCCGGGGGGGCAATGAGCAGTTCTTC. Translation gives CAWSSRLGRGGNEQFF.